These T cell receptor beta chains were read from a single sample in a study of healthy donors' naive CD4 and CD8 T cells. A single record per CDR3 protein comes from TCRdb applying MiXCR to the reads. The data show 150,000 to 200,000 distinct CDR3 sequences, around three quarters seen once. The specimen sequenced was naive CD4+ and CD8+ T cells sorted from blood, pooled from several donors. Every receptor here comes from a pool of human donors in good health; the sample pools cells from several healthy donors. The CDR3 runs from the conserved cysteine through the conserved F or W.

cdr3_aa v_call cdr3_length j_call
CASSLWTGGSEQFF TRBV5-1 14 TRBJ2-1
CASSLLFRGTSFRETQYF TRBV6-2/TRBV6-3 18 TRBJ2-5
CAWSKMGALGTSEQYF TRBV30 16 TRBJ2-7
CASSYSNGDEQFF TRBV6-2/TRBV6-3 13 TRBJ2-1
CSVVLRPRRDRALWVAYEQYF TRBV29-1 21 TRBJ2-7
CASSTGTGGGETQYF TRBV27 15 TRBJ2-5
CSVEEKGGKRYNEQFF TRBV29-1 16 TRBJ2-1
CASSYFDSNTEAFF TRBV6-5 14 TRBJ1-1
CASSQDGLIYEQYF TRBV4-3 14 TRBJ2-7
CASNKQGYQETQYF TRBV6-2/TRBV6-3 14 TRBJ2-5
CSFSPSETQYF TRBV29-1 11 TRBJ2-5
CASSLGYRSYYNEQFF TRBV5-1 16 TRBJ2-1
CASSPPVASWAGETQYF TRBV18 17 TRBJ2-5
CASSLDSQVSDQPQHF TRBV11-1 16 TRBJ1-5
CASSSPGEPQHF TRBV5-4 12 TRBJ1-5
CASSQYRQGDYGYTF TRBV5-1 15 TRBJ1-2
CSGPGQGYNEQFF TRBV29-1 13 TRBJ2-1
CASRGQGRGSLNSYNEQFF TRBV19 19 TRBJ2-1
CASSLAGLAGVDTQYF TRBV5-5 16 TRBJ2-3
CASSRLAETYEQYF TRBV18 14 TRBJ2-7
CSVDKDVGQETQYF TRBV29-1 14 TRBJ2-5
CSVEHGADTQYF TRBV29-1 12 TRBJ2-3
CSARDLSTSGENF TRBV20-1 13 TRBJ2-7
CASSIGGDSRVNTEAFF TRBV19 17 TRBJ1-1
CASATTGLSYGYTF TRBV19 14 TRBJ1-2
CASRFTGTGGYEQYF TRBV5-6 15 TRBJ2-7
CASDTFDSNQPQHF TRBV6-2/TRBV6-3 14 TRBJ1-5
CASSEDLGAGEQYF TRBV2 14 TRBJ2-7
CASSTTSGRGEFF TRBV6-2/TRBV6-3 13 TRBJ2-1
CASSLKTGREQYF TRBV7-8 13 TRBJ2-7
CASTPGNEQFF TRBV19 11 TRBJ2-1
CASSLSGPPYEQYF TRBV27 14 TRBJ2-7
CSVEEWAGGNNEQFF TRBV29-1 15 TRBJ2-1
CASTHTESYYNSPLHF TRBV12-5 16 TRBJ1-6
CASSQDGGPETQYF TRBV4-2 14 TRBJ2-5
CSGQGGEGYTF TRBV29-1 11 TRBJ1-2
CANSFAAFHEQYF TRBV5-5 13 TRBJ2-7
CASSTSGRLYEQYF TRBV19 14 TRBJ2-7
CASSLGRATDTQYF TRBV7-2 14 TRBJ2-3
CASSYSVAETYNEQFF TRBV6-5 16 TRBJ2-1
CASSVERGAEQYF TRBV6-5 13 TRBJ2-7
CASSITDGSGYTF TRBV19 13 TRBJ1-2
CASSPASLASTDTQYF TRBV7-9 16 TRBJ2-3
CASSLFQGQGKAFF TRBV4-1 14 TRBJ1-1
CASSIGARDEQFF TRBV19 13 TRBJ2-1
CASSSRRDRDSYEQYF TRBV6-2/TRBV6-3 16 TRBJ2-7
CASRTLAGAYNEQFF TRBV12-3/TRBV12-4 15 TRBJ2-1
CASGLHNEQFF TRBV12-3/TRBV12-4 11 TRBJ2-1
CASRTEYNEQFF TRBV6-5 12 TRBJ2-1
CASSYRGNAYEQYF TRBV27 14 TRBJ2-7
CASSGTGFGYTF TRBV6-1 12 TRBJ1-2
CSVESGSNQPQHF TRBV29-1 13 TRBJ1-5
CASSSGGGALGEGSYNEQFF TRBV27 20 TRBJ2-1